These T cell receptor beta chains were read from a single sample in a study of blood T cells in healthy people across ages. Via MiXCR, TCRdb re-called the 5' RACE reads, giving one row per CDR3 protein. The table includes hundreds of thousands of distinct CDR3 sequences, about 30% detected once. The sequenced sample consisted of blood. The receptors derive from an elderly woman in good health. The CDR3 runs from the conserved cysteine through the conserved F or W. The D gene is left open where the match is weak. Some rows mark clone size as missing; the rest say once, few, many or name a class of expanded clone.

V gene	J gene	clone size	D gene	CDR3 protein	CDR3 DNA
TRBV6-2/TRBV6-3	TRBJ2-7	many	TRBD1	CASSNQGGYEYEQYF	TGTGCCAGCAGTAACCAAGGGGGCTATGAGTACGAGCAGTACTTC
TRBV10-3	TRBJ2-1	many	TRBD2	CAIAESSGGHYNEQFF	TGTGCCATCGCCGAGTCGAGCGGGGGTCACTACAATGAGCAGTTCTTC
TRBV19	TRBJ1-1	NA	TRBD1	CASRDRGNTEAFF	TGTGCCAGTCGCGACAGGGGGAATACTGAAGCTTTCTTT
TRBV5-1	TRBJ2-1	NA	TRBD1	CASSFWQGAYNEQFF	TGCGCCAGCAGCTTTTGGCAGGGGGCCTACAATGAGCAGTTCTTC
TRBV28	TRBJ2-7	many	TRBD1	CASSLGQFWDEQYF	TGTGCCAGCAGTTTGGGACAGTTTTGGGACGAGCAGTACTTC
TRBV11-2	TRBJ2-3	many	TRBD2	CASSSPVRGSVDTQYF	TGTGCCAGCAGCTCTCCAGTGCGGGGGAGTGTCGATACGCAGTATTTT
TRBV20-1	TRBJ1-1	few	TRBD1	CSARDQGTGSTEAFF	TGCAGTGCTAGAGATCAGGGGACAGGGAGCACTGAAGCTTTCTTT
TRBV20-1	TRBJ2-5	many	TRBD2	CSAPGLAEETQYF	TGCAGTGCCCCTGGACTAGCGGAGGAGACCCAGTACTTC
TRBV6-2/TRBV6-3	TRBJ1-5	many	TRBD1	CASSSRGTGVSNQPQHF	TGTGCCAGCAGTTCCCGGGGGACAGGCGTTTCAAATCAGCCCCAGCATTTT
TRBV9	TRBJ2-2	NA	TRBD2	CASGGVSGGNTGELFF	TGTGCCAGCGGGGGGGTCAGCGGGGGGAACACCGGGGAGCTGTTTTTT
TRBV7-7	TRBJ2-2	NA	TRBD1	CASSGTGGSSGELFF	TGTGCTAGCAGCGGGACAGGGGGTTCTTCCGGGGAGCTGTTTTTT
TRBV6-6	TRBJ2-1	many	TRBD2	CASRPRRGAHNEQFF	TGTGCCAGCAGACCGCGGCGGGGGGCGCACAATGAGCAGTTCTTC
TRBV3-1	TRBJ2-5	many	NA	CASSQEAGFGETQYF	TGTGCCAGCAGCCAAGAGGCAGGGTTCGGGGAGACCCAGTACTTC
TRBV7-6	TRBJ2-1	many	TRBD2	CASSPGASGGTYNEQFF	TGTGCCAGCAGCCCAGGGGCTAGCGGGGGGACCTACAATGAGCAGTTCTTC
TRBV5-1	TRBJ2-7	NA	NA	CASSLGLAGDEQYF	TGTGCCAGCAGCTTAGGGCTAGCCGGCGATGAGCAGTACTTC
TRBV5-1	TRBJ2-1	NA	TRBD1	CASSFRTGGNDEQFF	TGCGCCAGCAGCTTTAGGACAGGGGGAAACGATGAGCAGTTCTTC
TRBV9	TRBJ1-1	NA	TRBD1	CASSPTFSRTGRGSEAFF	TGTGCCAGCAGCCCAACGTTTTCTCGGACAGGCAGGGGCTCGGAAGCTTTCTTT
TRBV24-1	TRBJ2-3	NA	TRBD2	CATSDPELAGGTDTQYF	TGTGCCACCAGTGATCCCGAACTAGCGGGGGGCACAGATACGCAGTATTTT
TRBV29-1	TRBJ1-6	NA	NA	CSVAQTAISPLHF	TGCAGCGTAGCTCAGACTGCAATCTCACCCCTCCACTTT
TRBV6-2/TRBV6-3	TRBJ2-3	NA	NA	CASSGSESTDTQYF	TGTGCCAGCAGTGGTAGCGAAAGCACAGATACGCAGTATTTT
TRBV20-1	TRBJ2-7	many	TRBD1	CSARRQGANREQYF	TGCAGTGCTAGGAGACAGGGGGCGAACCGGGAGCAGTACTTC
TRBV24-1	TRBJ2-1	many	TRBD1	CATSDETGARYNEQFF	TGTGCCACCAGTGATGAAACAGGGGCCCGCTACAATGAGCAGTTCTTC
TRBV6-2/TRBV6-3	TRBJ2-7	many	NA	CASTTASRGAYEQYF	TGTGCCAGCACCACGGCCTCCAGGGGGGCGTACGAGCAGTACTTC
TRBV6-5	TRBJ1-6	few	NA	CASRGQDGSPPHF	TGTGCCAGCAGAGGCCAGGATGGCTCACCCCCCCACTTT
TRBV10-2	TRBJ2-5	NA	NA	CASSATGLTQYF	TGCGCCAGCAGTGCGACAGGCCTGACCCAGTACTTC
TRBV29-1	TRBJ2-2	few	NA	CSARDVNTGELFF	TGCAGCGCTCGGGACGTCAACACCGGGGAGCTGTTTTTT
TRBV29-1	TRBJ1-1	few	NA	CSVRPGNTEAFF	TGCAGCGTGCGCCCGGGGAACACTGAAGCTTTCTTT
TRBV29-1	TRBJ2-3	many	NA	CSATKGDTQYF	TGCAGCGCCACAAAGGGGGATACGCAGTATTTT
TRBV6-1	TRBJ2-7	many	TRBD1	CASTLKGQGAAYEQYF	TGTGCCAGCACCCTCAAGGGGCAGGGGGCCGCCTACGAGCAGTACTTC
TRBV6-5	TRBJ2-1	many	TRBD2	CASSYSGLAGGNYEQFF	TGTGCCAGCAGTTACTCGGGTCTAGCGGGGGGGAATTATGAGCAGTTCTTC
TRBV20-1	TRBJ1-1	few	NA	CSARDPGVNTEAFF	TGCAGTGCTAGAGATCCTGGGGTGAACACTGAAGCTTTCTTT
TRBV7-6	TRBJ2-3	NA	TRBD2	CASSRNRGGTDTQYF	TGTGCCAGCAGCCGAAACCGGGGGGGCACAGATACGCAGTATTTT
TRBV23-1	TRBJ2-4	many	TRBD2	CAIKIRGGPYIQYF	TGCGCCATCAAAATCCGGGGGGGCCCGTACATTCAGTACTTC
TRBV12-3/TRBV12-4	TRBJ2-3	NA	NA	CASRVGADTQYF	TGTGCCAGCAGAGTAGGGGCAGATACGCAGTATTTT
TRBV5-1	TRBJ2-5	many	TRBD1	CASSPSGTGGRETQYF	TGCGCCAGCAGCCCCTCTGGGACAGGGGGCCGGGAGACCCAGTACTTC
TRBV29-1	TRBJ2-3	NA	TRBD2	CSVEGGPSGSTDTQYF	TGCAGCGTTGAAGGTGGGCCTAGCGGGAGCACAGATACGCAGTATTTT
TRBV25-1	TRBJ2-7	NA	NA	CASRRLDRRTYEQYF	TGTGCCAGCAGGAGACTAGACAGGCGGACCTACGAGCAGTACTTC
TRBV6-4	TRBJ1-5	many	NA	CASSPQRGSNQPQHF	TGTGCCAGCAGTCCCCAACGGGGGAGCAATCAGCCCCAGCATTTT